This T cell receptor (beta chain) emerged from a study of blood T cell repertoires in COVID-19. Study-wide background: Both acute and convalescent COVID-19 samples were obtained from the United States, Italy and Spain. From T cells, B-cell-depleted T cells, or PBMCs came the material, which was cDNA or gDNA.

In the original processing: By means of reference gene primer amplification, nucleated cell counts were estimated. Clones were read by immunoSEQ multiplex PCR, and TCRdb kept only the in-frame ones, dropping some. The V and J calls and clone size come from that table; D and trimming were worked out from the DNA. The data contain fewer than 60,000 clones, roughly 83% of them singletons. This clone showed up just a few times. Germline CDR1 and CDR2: SGHTA and FQGTGA. J gave up 0 bases and V 0 bases, and 2 bases lay outside the gene matches. The CDR3 runs to 16 residues. The sequence came from a human donor in a cohort sampled during active COVID-19. Source material: peripheral blood. The J gene is TRBJ2-7, the V gene TRBV7-3, with 10 bases fitting TRBD2. The CDR3 DNA is TGTGCCAGCAGCTTAACTAGCGGGGGGAGCTCCTACGAGCAGTACTTC. Translating gives CASSLTSGGSSYEQYF. Together with reference TRBV7-3 and TRBJ2-7, the CDR3 gives the full variable domain: GAGVSQTPSNKVTEKGKYVELRCDPISGHTALYWYRQSLGQGPEFLIYFQGTGAADDSGLPNDRFFAVRPEGSVSTLKIQRTERGDSAVYLCASSLTSGGSSYEQYFGPGTRLTVT.